The present T cell receptor beta chain was sequenced within a study of CXCR3-negative and CXCR3-positive naive CD8 T cells. The CDR3 spans 19 residues. CDR1 is MDHEN, CDR2 SYDVKM, per germline. 5' RACE that incorporated UMI labels was used to prepare the TRB cDNA libraries. TCRdb reanalyzed the 5' RACE reads, giving one entry per CDR3 protein sequence and no DNA. In total, the table holds nearly 110,000 distinct CDR3 sequences. Regarding this clonotype: Its cognate antigen is unknown.

Study-level findings and limits: Comparison of naive cells showed more hydrophobic TRB CDR3s in CXCR3-positive than in CXCR3-negative naive cells.

Sequenced: naive CXCR3+ CD8+ T cells from blood. The subset denotes: CD45RO-CCR7+CD27+CD95- naive CD8+ T cells expressing CXCR3 (TNR3+). This receptor was identified in a human donor in good health. Some clones in this sample may be carry-over from other donors' samples. The chain is built from TRBV28 and TRBJ2-1; TCRdb lists TRBD2, though no DNA is available to test this call. CDR3 sequence: CASSLEGLADLSTYNEQFF. Full variable domain (rest looked up from reference TRBV28 and TRBJ2-1): DVKVTQSSRYLVKRTGEKVFLECVQDMDHENMFWYRQDPGLGLRLIYFSYDVKMKEKGDIPEGYSVSREKKERFSLILESASTNQTSMYLCASSLEGLADLSTYNEQFFGPGTRLTVL.